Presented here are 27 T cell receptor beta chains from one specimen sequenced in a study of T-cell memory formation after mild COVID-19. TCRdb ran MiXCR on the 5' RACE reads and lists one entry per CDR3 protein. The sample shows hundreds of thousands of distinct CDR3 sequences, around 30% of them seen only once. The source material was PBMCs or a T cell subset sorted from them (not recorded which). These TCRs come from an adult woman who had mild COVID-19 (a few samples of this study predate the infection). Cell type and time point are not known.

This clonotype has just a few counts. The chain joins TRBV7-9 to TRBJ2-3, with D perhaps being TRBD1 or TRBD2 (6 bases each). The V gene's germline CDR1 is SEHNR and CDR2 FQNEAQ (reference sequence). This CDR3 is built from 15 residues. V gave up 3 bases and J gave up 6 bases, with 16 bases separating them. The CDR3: CASSFRERGVDTQYF. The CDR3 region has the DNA TGTGCCAGCAGCTTTCGGGAAAGGGGGGTTGATACGCAGTATTTT.

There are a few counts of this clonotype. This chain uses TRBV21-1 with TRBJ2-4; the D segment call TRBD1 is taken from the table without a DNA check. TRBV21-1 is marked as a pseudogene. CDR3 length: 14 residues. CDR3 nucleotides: TGTGCCAGCAGCAGACAGTTTGGCAAAAACATTCAGTACTTC. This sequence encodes CASSRQFGKNIQYF.

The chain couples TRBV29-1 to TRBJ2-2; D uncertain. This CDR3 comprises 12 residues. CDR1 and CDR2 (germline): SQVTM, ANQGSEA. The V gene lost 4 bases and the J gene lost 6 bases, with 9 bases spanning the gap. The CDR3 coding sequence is TGCAGCGTTGCGGCCATTGCCGGGGAGCTGTTTTTT. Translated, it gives CSVAAIAGELFF.

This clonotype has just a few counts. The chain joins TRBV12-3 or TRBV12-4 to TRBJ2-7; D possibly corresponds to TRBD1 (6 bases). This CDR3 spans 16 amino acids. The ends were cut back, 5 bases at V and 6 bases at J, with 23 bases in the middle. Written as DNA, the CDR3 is TGTGCCAGCAGTCCCCATCGACAGGCGACAGACGGCGAGCAGTACTTC. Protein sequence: CASSPHRQATDGEQYF.

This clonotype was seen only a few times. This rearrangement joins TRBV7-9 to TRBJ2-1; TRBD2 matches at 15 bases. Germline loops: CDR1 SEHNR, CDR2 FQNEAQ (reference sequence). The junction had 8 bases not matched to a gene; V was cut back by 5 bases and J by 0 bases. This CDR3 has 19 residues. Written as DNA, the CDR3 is TGTGCCAGCAGCCGGACTAGCGGGAGGGCCCTGAGCTCCTACAATGAGCAGTTCTTC. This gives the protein CASSRTSGRALSSYNEQFF.

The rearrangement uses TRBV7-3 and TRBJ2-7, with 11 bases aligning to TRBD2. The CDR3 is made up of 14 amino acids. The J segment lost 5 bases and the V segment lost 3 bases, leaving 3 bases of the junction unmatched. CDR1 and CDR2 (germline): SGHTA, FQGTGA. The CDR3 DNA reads TGTGCCAGCAGCTTTAGCGGGAGGGCCGACGAGCAGTACTTC. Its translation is CASSFSGRADEQYF.

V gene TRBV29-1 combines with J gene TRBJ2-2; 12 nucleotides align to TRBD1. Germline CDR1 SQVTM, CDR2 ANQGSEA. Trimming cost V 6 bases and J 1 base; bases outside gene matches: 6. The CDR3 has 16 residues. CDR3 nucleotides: TGCAGCGTAACCGGGACAGGGGGCGGGAACACCGGGGAGCTGTTTTTT. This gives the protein CSVTGTGGGNTGELFF.

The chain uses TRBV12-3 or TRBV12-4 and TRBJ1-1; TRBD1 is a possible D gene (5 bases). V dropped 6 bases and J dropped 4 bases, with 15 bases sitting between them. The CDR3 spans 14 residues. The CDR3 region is CASSRLTGGTEAFF. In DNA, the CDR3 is TGTGCCAGCAGCCGTCTAACGGGGGGCACTGAAGCTTTCTTT.

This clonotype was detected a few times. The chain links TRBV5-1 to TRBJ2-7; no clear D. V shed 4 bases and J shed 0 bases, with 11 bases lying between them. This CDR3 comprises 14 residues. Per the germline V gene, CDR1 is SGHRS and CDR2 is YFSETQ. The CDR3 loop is CASSALWGSYEQYF. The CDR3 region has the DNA TGCGCCAGCAGCGCCCTCTGGGGCTCCTACGAGCAGTACTTC.

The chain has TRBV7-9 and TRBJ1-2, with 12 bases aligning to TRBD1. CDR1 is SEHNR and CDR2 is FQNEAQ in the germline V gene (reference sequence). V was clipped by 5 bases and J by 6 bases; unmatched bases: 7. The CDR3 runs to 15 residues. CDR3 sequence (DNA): TGTGCCAGCAGCAAATCGGGACAGGGGGCTGATGGCTACACCTTC. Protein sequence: CASSKSGQGADGYTF.

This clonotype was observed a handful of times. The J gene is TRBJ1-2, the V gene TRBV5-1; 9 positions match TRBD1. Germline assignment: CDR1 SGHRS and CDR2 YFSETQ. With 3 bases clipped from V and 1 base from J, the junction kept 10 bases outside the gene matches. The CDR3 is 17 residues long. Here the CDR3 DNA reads TGCGCCAGCAGCTGGGACAGGGTTGGAGAAATTAACTATGGCTACACCTTC. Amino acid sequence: CASSWDRVGEINYGYTF.

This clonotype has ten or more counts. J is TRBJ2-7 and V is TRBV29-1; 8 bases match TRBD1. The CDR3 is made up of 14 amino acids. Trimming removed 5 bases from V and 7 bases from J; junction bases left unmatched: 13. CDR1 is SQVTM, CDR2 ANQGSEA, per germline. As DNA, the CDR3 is TGCAGCGTTCGGGACAGGACCCCAACTGGGGAGCAGTACTTC. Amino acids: CSVRDRTPTGEQYF.

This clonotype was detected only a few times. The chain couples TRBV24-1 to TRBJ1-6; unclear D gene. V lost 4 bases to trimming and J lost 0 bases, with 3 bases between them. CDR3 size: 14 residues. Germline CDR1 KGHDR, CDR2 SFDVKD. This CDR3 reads CATSDSSYNSPLHF. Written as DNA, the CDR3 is TGTGCCACCAGTGACAGCTCCTATAATTCACCCCTCCACTTT.

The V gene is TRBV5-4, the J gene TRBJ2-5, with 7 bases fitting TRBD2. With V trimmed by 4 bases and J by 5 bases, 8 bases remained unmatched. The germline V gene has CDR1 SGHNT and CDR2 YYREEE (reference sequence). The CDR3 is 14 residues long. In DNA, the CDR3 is TGTGCCAGCAGCATCGATAGCGGGCGGGAGACCCAGTACTTC. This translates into CASSIDSGRETQYF.

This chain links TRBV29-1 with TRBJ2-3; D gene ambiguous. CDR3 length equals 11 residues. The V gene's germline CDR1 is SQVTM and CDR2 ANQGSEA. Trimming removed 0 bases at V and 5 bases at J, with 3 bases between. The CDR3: CSVEDLDTQYF. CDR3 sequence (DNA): TGCAGCGTTGAAGATTTAGATACGCAGTATTTT.

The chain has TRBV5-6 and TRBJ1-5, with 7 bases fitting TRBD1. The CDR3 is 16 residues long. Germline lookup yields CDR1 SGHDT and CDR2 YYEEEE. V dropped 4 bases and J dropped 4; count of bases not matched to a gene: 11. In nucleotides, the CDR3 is TGTGCCAGCAGCCCCTATGGGGACAGCCTAAATCAGCCCCAGCATTTT. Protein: CASSPYGDSLNQPQHF. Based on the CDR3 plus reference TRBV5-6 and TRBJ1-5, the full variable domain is DAGVTQSPTHLIKTRGQQVTLRCSPKSGHDTVSWYQQALGQGPQFIFQYYEEEERQRGNFPDRFSGHQFPNYSSELNVNALLLGDSALYLCASSPYGDSLNQPQHFGDGTRLSIL.

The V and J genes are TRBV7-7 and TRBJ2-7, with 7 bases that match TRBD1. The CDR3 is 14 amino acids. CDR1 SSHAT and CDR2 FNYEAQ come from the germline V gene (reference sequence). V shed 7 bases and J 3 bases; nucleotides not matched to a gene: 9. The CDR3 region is CASTTDRPDYEQYF. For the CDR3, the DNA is TGTGCCAGCACCACGGACAGGCCCGACTACGAGCAGTACTTC.

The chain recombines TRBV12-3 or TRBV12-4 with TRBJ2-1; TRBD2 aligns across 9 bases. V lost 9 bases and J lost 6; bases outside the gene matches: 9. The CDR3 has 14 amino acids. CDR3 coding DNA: TGTGCCAGTTCGGGACTAGCCTTGGGCAATGAGCAGTTCTTC. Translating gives CASSGLALGNEQFF.

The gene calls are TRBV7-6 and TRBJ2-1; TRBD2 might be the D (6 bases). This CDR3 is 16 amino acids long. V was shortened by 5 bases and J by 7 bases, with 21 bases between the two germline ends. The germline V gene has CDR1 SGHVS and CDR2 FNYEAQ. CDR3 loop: CASSALTSPSRNEQFF. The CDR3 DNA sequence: TGTGCCAGCAGCGCCCTTACTAGCCCGTCCAGAAATGAGCAGTTCTTC.

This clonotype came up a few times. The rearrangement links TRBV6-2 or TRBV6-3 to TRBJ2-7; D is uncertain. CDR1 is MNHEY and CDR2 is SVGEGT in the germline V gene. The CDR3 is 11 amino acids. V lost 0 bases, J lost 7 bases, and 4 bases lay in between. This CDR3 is CASSYSWEQYF. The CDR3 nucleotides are TGTGCCAGCAGTTACTCGTGGGAGCAGTACTTC.

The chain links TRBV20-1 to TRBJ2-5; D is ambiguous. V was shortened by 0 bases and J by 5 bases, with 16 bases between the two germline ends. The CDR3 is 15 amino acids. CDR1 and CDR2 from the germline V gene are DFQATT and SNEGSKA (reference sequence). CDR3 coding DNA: TGCAGTGCTAGAGATTCGTCCACAGCCGGCGAGACCCAGTACTTC. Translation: CSARDSSTAGETQYF.

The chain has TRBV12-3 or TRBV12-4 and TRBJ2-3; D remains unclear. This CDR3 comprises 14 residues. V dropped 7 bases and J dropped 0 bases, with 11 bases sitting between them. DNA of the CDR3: TGTGCCAGCACCCCAAAGGCTAGCACAGATACGCAGTATTTT. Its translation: CASTPKASTDTQYF.

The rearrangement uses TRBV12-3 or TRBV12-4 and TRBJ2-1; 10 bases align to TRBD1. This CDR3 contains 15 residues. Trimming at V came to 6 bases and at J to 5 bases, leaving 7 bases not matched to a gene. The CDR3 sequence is CASSRSGTGDNEQFF. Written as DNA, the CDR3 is TGTGCCAGCAGCCGTTCCGGGACAGGGGACAATGAGCAGTTCTTC.

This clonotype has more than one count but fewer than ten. This CDR3 reads CASSPVGLAGPVSYEQYF. The CDR3 nucleotides are TGTGCCAGCAGCCCGGTGGGACTAGCGGGACCAGTCTCCTACGAGCAGTACTTC. V and J are TRBV7-9 and TRBJ2-7; 13 nucleotides line up with TRBD2. Germline V gene lookup returns CDR1 SEHNR and CDR2 FQNEAQ (reference sequence). J lost 0 bases, V lost 5 bases, and 10 bases had no gene match. The CDR3 consists of 18 residues.

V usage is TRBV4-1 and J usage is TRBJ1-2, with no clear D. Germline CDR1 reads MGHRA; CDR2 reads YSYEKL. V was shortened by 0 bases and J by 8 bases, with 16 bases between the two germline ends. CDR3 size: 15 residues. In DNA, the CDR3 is TGCGCCAGCAGCCAAGATCTTTTCGGGGTGAAGGGCTACACCTTC. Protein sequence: CASSQDLFGVKGYTF.

The CDR3 loop is CASSFELGTGGSLNYGYTF. CDR3 nucleotide sequence: TGTGCCAGCAGCTTCGAGTTGGGGACAGGGGGCTCCCTTAACTATGGCTACACCTTC. V usage is TRBV7-9 and J usage is TRBJ1-2; 12 positions match TRBD1. The CDR3 consists of 19 residues. Trimming at V came to 3 bases and at J to 1 base, leaving 12 bases not matched to a gene. In germline, CDR1 is SEHNR, CDR2 FQNEAQ (reference sequence).

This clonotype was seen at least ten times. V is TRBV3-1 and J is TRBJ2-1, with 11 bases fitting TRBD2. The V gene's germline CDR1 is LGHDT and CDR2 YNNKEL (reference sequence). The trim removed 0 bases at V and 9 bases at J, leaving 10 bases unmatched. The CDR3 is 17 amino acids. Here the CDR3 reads CASSQDLASGRRGEQFF. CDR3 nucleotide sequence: TGTGCCAGCAGCCAAGATTTGGCTAGCGGGAGGAGGGGTGAGCAGTTCTTC.